This T cell receptor beta chain emerged from a study of cytotoxic CD8 clonotypes in ibrutinib-treated CLL. Across the whole study: Mean yields were about 280,000 productive templates and tens of thousands of productive rearrangements per sample.

TCRdb's table, derived via immunoSEQ multiplex PCR, lists solely in-frame clones and lacks some. The sample yields about 200,000 clones, more than 70% seen once. Findings and limits, study-wide: Researchers report that baseline clonality outpaced age-matched healthy donors and tracked circulating CD8+ T-cell counts. There were few public clonotypes, and on treatment they contracted or stayed stable. Clonality increased at ibrutinib response and stayed stable in sustained remission. At progression, however, it fell back toward baseline.

The V end was cut by 0 bases, the J end by 1 base, with 11 bases between. Germline V gene sequence: CDR1 LGHNA, CDR2 YNFKEQ. The CDR3 has 16 amino acids. Points on this clone: The antigen is not known.

The chain carries TRBV4-2 and TRBJ2-3, with D hard to call. The material sequenced was PBMCs, taken after 12 months of ibrutinib treatment. This clonotype originated in a human donor with chronic lymphocytic leukemia. The CDR3 here is CASSQEGASGTDTQYF. The CDR3 DNA follows: TGTGCCAGCAGCCAAGAAGGAGCTTCGGGCACAGATACGCAGTATTTT.